The rows below give T cell receptor beta chains drawn from one sample of a study of T cell responses to AZD1222 COVID-19 vaccine. Generated by immunoSEQ multiplex PCR, the TCRdb table keeps only in-frame clones and is missing some. This table holds 150,000 to 200,000 clones, about 91% found once. This specimen consisted of peripheral blood, obtained 28 days after the second AZD1222 dose. These receptors were taken from an adult who received the AZD1222 COVID-19 vaccine. CDR3s include the opening cysteine and the closing phenylalanine or tryptophan. Fields, in order: V gene, clone size, D gene, J gene, CDR3 protein, CDR3 DNA. D genes are given only for firm matches. Clone size is shown for a subset of rows, as once, few, many or a class of expanded clone.

v_gene: TRBV6-5
abundance: .
d_gene: .
j_gene: TRBJ1-1
CDR3aa: CASSWGVQNTEAFF
CDR3nt: TGTGCCAGCAGTTGGGGGGTACAGAACACTGAAGCTTTCTTT

v_gene: TRBV18
abundance: .
d_gene: .
j_gene: TRBJ2-5
CDR3aa: CASSPILETQYF
CDR3nt: TGTGCCAGCTCACCGATACTGGAGACCCAGTACTTC

v_gene: TRBV20-1
abundance: .
d_gene: .
j_gene: TRBJ1-5
CDR3aa: CSASGGNQPQHF
CDR3nt: TGCAGTGCTAGTGGGGGGAATCAGCCCCAGCATTTT

v_gene: TRBV5-1
abundance: once
d_gene: TRBD2
j_gene: TRBJ2-7
CDR3aa: CASSFGGVDEQYF
CDR3nt: TGCGCCAGCTCCTTTGGGGGGGTCGACGAGCAGTACTTC

v_gene: TRBV25-1
abundance: .
d_gene: .
j_gene: TRBJ1-2
CDR3aa: CASSSNGLVGYTF
CDR3nt: TGTGCCAGCAGTTCAAACGGCCTCGTGGGCTACACCTTC

v_gene: TRBV7-9
abundance: .
d_gene: TRBD1
j_gene: TRBJ2-7
CDR3aa: CASSQDRVGQYF
CDR3nt: TGTGCCAGCAGCCAAGACAGGGTAGGGCAGTACTTC

v_gene: TRBV18
abundance: .
d_gene: TRBD1
j_gene: TRBJ2-7
CDR3aa: CASSHPGQTYEQYF
CDR3nt: TGTGCCAGCTCACATCCGGGACAGACCTACGAGCAGTACTTC

v_gene: TRBV6-5
abundance: .
d_gene: TRBD2
j_gene: TRBJ2-1
CDR3aa: CASSPRLAGSNEQFF
CDR3nt: TGTGCCAGCAGTCCGAGACTAGCGGGGAGCAATGAGCAGTTCTTC

v_gene: TRBV4-2
abundance: .
d_gene: .
j_gene: TRBJ1-1
CDR3aa: CASSQRQDQRMNTEAFF
CDR3nt: TGTGCCAGCAGCCAACGACAGGACCAGCGAATGAACACTGAAGCTTTCTTT

v_gene: TRBV6-1
abundance: .
d_gene: .
j_gene: TRBJ2-7
CDR3aa: CASSDAYEQYF
CDR3nt: TGTGCCAGCAGTGATGCTTACGAGCAGTACTTC

v_gene: TRBV21-1
abundance: .
d_gene: .
j_gene: TRBJ2-4
CDR3aa: CASSPILRDGKNIQYF
CDR3nt: TGTGCCAGCAGCCCTATCCTTCGGGACGGAAAAAACATTCAGTACTTC

v_gene: TRBV19
abundance: .
d_gene: .
j_gene: TRBJ1-2
CDR3aa: CASSQGGYGYTF
CDR3nt: TGTGCCAGTAGTCAGGGAGGCTATGGCTACACCTTC

v_gene: TRBV4-1
abundance: .
d_gene: TRBD2
j_gene: TRBJ2-7
CDR3aa: CASSPYSGGDEQYF
CDR3nt: TGCGCCAGCAGCCCTTATAGCGGGGGGGACGAGCAGTACTTC

v_gene: TRBV11-1
abundance: .
d_gene: .
j_gene: TRBJ1-4
CDR3aa: CASSFGQTTNEKLFF
CDR3nt: TGTGCCAGCAGTTTTGGACAGACAACTAATGAAAAACTGTTTTTT

v_gene: TRBV30
abundance: .
d_gene: .
j_gene: TRBJ1-2
CDR3aa: CACLVGAPLANYGYTF
CDR3nt: TGTGCCTGCCTCGTAGGGGCGCCCTTAGCTAACTATGGCTACACCTTC

v_gene: TRBV27
abundance: .
d_gene: TRBD1
j_gene: TRBJ1-5
CDR3aa: CASSRTGNPNQPQHF
CDR3nt: TGTGCCAGCAGCCGGACAGGGAATCCGAATCAGCCCCAGCATTTT

v_gene: TRBV28
abundance: .
d_gene: .
j_gene: TRBJ1-1
CDR3aa: CASSMRTEEQNTEAFF
CDR3nt: TGTGCCAGCAGCATGAGGACAGAGGAACAGAACACTGAAGCTTTCTTT

v_gene: TRBV11-2
abundance: .
d_gene: .
j_gene: TRBJ2-1
CDR3aa: CASSLEYPGLGEQFF
CDR3nt: TGTGCCAGCAGCTTAGAATATCCGGGGTTAGGGGAGCAGTTCTTC

v_gene: TRBV19
abundance: .
d_gene: .
j_gene: TRBJ1-1
CDR3aa: CASRYSRNTEAFF
CDR3nt: TGTGCCAGTAGATATTCCAGGAACACTGAAGCTTTCTTT

v_gene: TRBV2
abundance: .
d_gene: TRBD1
j_gene: TRBJ2-1
CDR3aa: CASSVFGQGAANEQFF
CDR3nt: TGTGCCAGCAGTGTTTTTGGTCAGGGGGCTGCCAATGAGCAGTTCTTC

v_gene: TRBV16
abundance: .
d_gene: TRBD1
j_gene: TRBJ1-3
CDR3aa: CASSHPTGGSGNTIYF
CDR3nt: TGTGCCAGCAGCCACCCTACAGGGGGATCTGGAAACACCATATATTTT

v_gene: TRBV18
abundance: .
d_gene: TRBD1
j_gene: TRBJ1-1
CDR3aa: CASSPRTGLDTEAFF
CDR3nt: TGTGCCAGCTCACCACGGACAGGGCTGGACACTGAAGCTTTCTTT

v_gene: TRBV19
abundance: .
d_gene: .
j_gene: TRBJ1-2
CDR3aa: CASSISGVDGYTF
CDR3nt: TGTGCCAGTAGTATATCAGGGGTTGATGGCTACACCTTC